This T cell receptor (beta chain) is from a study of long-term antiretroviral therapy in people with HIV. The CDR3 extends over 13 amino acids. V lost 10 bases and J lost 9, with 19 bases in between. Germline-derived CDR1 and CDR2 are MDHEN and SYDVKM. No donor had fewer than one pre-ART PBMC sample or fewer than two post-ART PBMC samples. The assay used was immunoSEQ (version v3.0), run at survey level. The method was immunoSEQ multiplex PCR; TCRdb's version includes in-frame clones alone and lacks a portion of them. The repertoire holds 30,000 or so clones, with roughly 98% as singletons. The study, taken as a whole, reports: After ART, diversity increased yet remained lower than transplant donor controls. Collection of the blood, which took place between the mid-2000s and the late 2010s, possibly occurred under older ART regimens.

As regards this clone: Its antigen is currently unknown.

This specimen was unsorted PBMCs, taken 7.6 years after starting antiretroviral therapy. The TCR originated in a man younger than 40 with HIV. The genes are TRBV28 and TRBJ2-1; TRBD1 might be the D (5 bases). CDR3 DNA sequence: TGTGCCACCGACCCCCCCTTCCAGGGTGAGCAGTTCTTC. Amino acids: CATDPPFQGEQFF.